These 7 T cell receptor beta chains came from one sample sequenced in a study of cytomegalovirus exposure and HLA in healthy donors. Use of 60 Vbeta and 13 Jbeta primers characterized the PCR. Profiling relied on immunoSEQ multiplex PCR, and the TCRdb table lists in-frame clones only, not all of them. The profile shows some 240,000 clones, around 73% of them singletons. The sequenced material came from PBMCs. The source of these receptors is a male donor in good health and CMV-seronegative.

This clone was detected ten times or more. The chain couples TRBV15 to TRBJ2-1; a possible D gene is TRBD2 (6 bases). The CDR3 spans 16 residues. The germline CDR1 and CDR2 sequences are LNHNV and YYDKDF (reference sequence). The V end lost 0 bases, the J end lost 0 bases, and 9 bases lay between the germline ends. CDR3 residues: CATSRDSGSSYNEQFF. The CDR3 bases are TGTGCCACCAGCAGAGATAGCGGTAGCTCCTACAATGAGCAGTTCTTC.

The rearrangement joins TRBV10-2 to TRBJ2-2, with D tentatively TRBD1 (6 bases). The CDR3 is 14 amino acids. The V end was cut by 6 bases, the J end by 5 bases, with 13 bases between. From germline, CDR1 is WSHSY and CDR2 SAAADI. CDR3 region: CASRERQVTGELFF. The CDR3 nucleotides are TGCGCCAGCAGAGAGAGACAGGTTACCGGGGAGCTGTTTTTT.

This rearrangement joins TRBV19 to TRBJ2-2, with TRBD1 as a possible D gene (5 bases). Deletions cut 11 bases from V and 4 bases from J, with 20 bases between. CDR1 is LNHDA, CDR2 SQIVND, per germline (reference sequence). The length of the CDR3 is 15 residues. The CDR3 DNA reads as TGTGCCGTTACGACGGGCAGGGCGGCCACCGGGGAGCTGTTTTTT. This encodes CAVTTGRAATGELFF.

The chain employs TRBV9 and TRBJ1-2; TRBD1 is a possible D gene (6 bases). Per germline, CDR1 SGDLS and CDR2 YYNGEE. V lost 3 bases, J lost 0 bases, and 27 bases lay in between. The CDR3 runs 20 residues. The CDR3 is CASSAKPGTQLTASNYGYTF. Here the CDR3 DNA reads TGTGCCAGCAGCGCCAAACCCGGGACACAACTTACAGCGTCTAACTATGGCTACACCTTC.

J is TRBJ1-4 and V is TRBV2, with 8 bases matching TRBD1. Germline-derived CDR1 and CDR2 are SNHLY and FYNNEI. The CDR3 totals 15 residues. The trim removed 6 bases at V and 4 bases at J, leaving 7 bases unmatched. CDR3 coding DNA: TGTGCCAGCAGACGGCAGGGGGCCTTTAATGAAAAACTGTTTTTT. It is translated as CASRRQGAFNEKLFF.

The J gene is TRBJ2-3, the V gene TRBV29-1, with TRBD1 identical over 7 bases. Trimming took 7 bases from V and 0 from J; bases not matched to a gene: 4. The germline gives CDR1 SQVTM, CDR2 ANQGSEA. The CDR3 spans 13 residues. This chain's CDR3 is CSALQGSTDTQYF. Written as DNA, the CDR3 is TGCAGCGCCCTACAGGGGAGCACAGATACGCAGTATTTT.

This clone turned up a few times. The J gene is TRBJ1-4, the V gene TRBV2; D not certain. The germline gives CDR1 SNHLY, CDR2 FYNNEI. V was clipped by 2 bases and J by 2 bases, with 6 bases between them. CDR3 length: 14 residues. The chain's CDR3 is CASSEISTNEKLFF. CDR3 nucleotides: TGTGCCAGCAGTGAAATTTCTACTAATGAAAAACTGTTTTTT.